The 26 T cell receptor beta chains below all came from one sample that was sequenced in a study of technical replicates of blood from several donors (dated by TCRdb to 2015 to 2018). Receptor amplification or capture employed the immunoSEQ multiplex PCR assay. In its TCRdb copy, this immuneACCESS table keeps in-frame sequences only and misses some clones. Where compared with another copy, unresolved V genes explain less than half of these, and the others have no known cause. The sample has about 80,000 clones on record, about 96% of them singletons. Approximately 0.32% of the sample is taken by the ten largest. Sequenced sample: T cells isolated from PBMCs. The source is a human donor in good health.

The V and J genes are TRBV5-1 and TRBJ2-5, with TRBD1 as a possible D gene (5 bases). This CDR3 is built from 14 residues. V shed 3 bases and J shed 2 bases, with 11 bases lying between them. Per germline, CDR1 SGHRS and CDR2 YFSETQ. CDR3 in amino acids: CASSSLWTQETQYF. CDR3 DNA sequence: TGCGCCAGCAGCTCGCTTTGGACACAAGAGACCCAGTACTTC.

The chain has TRBV27 and TRBJ2-1; TRBD1 agrees at 7 bases. This CDR3 has 15 residues. V dropped 5 bases and J dropped 5; count of bases not matched to a gene: 9. The germline CDR1 and CDR2 sequences are MNHEY and SMNVEV (reference sequence). This CDR3 is CASSAYRGIHNEQFF. The CDR3, as DNA: TGTGCCAGCAGTGCCTACAGGGGTATCCACAATGAGCAGTTCTTC.

V gene TRBV5-1 combines with J gene TRBJ2-6; 7 nucleotides agree with TRBD2. CDR3 length: 15 residues. Germline loops: CDR1 SGHRS, CDR2 YFSETQ. The V gene end was trimmed by 4 bases and the J gene end by 4 bases; junction bases not matched to a gene: 5. The chain's CDR3 is CASSTLAAGANVLTF. For the CDR3, the DNA is TGCGCCAGCAGCACCCTAGCGGCGGGGGCCAACGTCCTGACTTTC.

The chain employs TRBV4-1 and TRBJ2-2, with 13 positions matching TRBD2. The CDR3 is made up of 15 amino acids. Germline CDR1 reads MGHRA; CDR2 reads YSYEKL. The V segment lost 4 bases and the J segment 7 bases; nucleotides outside the gene matches: 3. The CDR3 DNA sequence: TGCGCCAGCAGCCGACTAGCGGGAGGCGTCGGGGAGCTGTTTTTT. Translated, it gives CASSRLAGGVGELFF.

The rearrangement uses TRBV5-5 and TRBJ2-7; TRBD1 is a possible D gene (6 bases). Deletions cut 2 bases from V and 5 bases from J, with 14 bases between. Germline V gives CDR1 SGHKS, CDR2 YYEKEE (reference sequence). This CDR3 region has 14 residues. CDR3 DNA: TGTGCCAGCAGCTTTGGCAGGGGTGCCCACGAGCAGTACTTC. This translates into CASSFGRGAHEQYF. Combining the CDR3 with reference TRBV5-5 and TRBJ2-7 gives the whole variable domain DAGVTQSPTHLIKTRGQQVTLRCSPISGHKSVSWYQQVLGQGPQFIFQYYEKEERGRGNFPDRFSARQFPNYSSELNVNALLLGDSALYLCASSFGRGAHEQYFGPGTRLTVT.

For this clone: One end of the junction does not line up with germline, which may come from a read error. The chain has TRBV7-7 and TRBJ2-1; D possibly corresponds to TRBD2 (6 bases). Germline V lookup: CDR1 SSHAT, CDR2 FNYEAQ (reference sequence). This CDR3 comprises 19 residues. The CDR3 DNA reads as TGTGCTAGCAGCTTAGCGGTCCAATCGCTAGCCGGAACTTACAATGAGCAGTTCTTC. It codes for CASSLAVQSLAGTYNEQFF.

In this sample, this clone turned up once. V gene TRBV25-1 combines with J gene TRBJ2-2; perhaps TRBD2 as D (6 bases). The CDR3 consists of 17 residues. V gave up 0 bases and J gave up 4 bases, with 15 bases separating them. In germline, CDR1 is MGHDK, CDR2 SYGVNS. Written as DNA, the CDR3 is TGTGCCAGCAGTGAATACGGTGGGACTCCTCCCACCGGGGAGCTGTTTTTT. Residues: CASSEYGGTPPTGELFF.

The chain has TRBV6-5 and TRBJ2-7; D is ambiguous. The germline V gene encodes CDR1 MNHEY and CDR2 SVGAGI. CDR3 length: 15 amino acids. V shed 3 bases and J shed 6 bases, with 18 bases lying between them. CDR3 in DNA: TGTGCCAGCAGTTATGAACTGTCTTCTTTGAGCGAGCAGTACTTC. This gives the protein CASSYELSSLSEQYF.

The gene calls are TRBV4-1 and TRBJ1-4, with TRBD1 matching over 9 bases. This CDR3 is 15 amino acids long. V trimming: 8 bases; J trimming: 2 bases; junction bases outside the gene matches: 6. The germline CDR1 and CDR2 sequences are MGHRA and YSYEKL. In nucleotides, the CDR3 is TGCGCCAGCCGCCGGGACAGGGAGACTAATGAAAAACTGTTTTTT. It yields the protein CASRRDRETNEKLFF.

The chain uses TRBV2 and TRBJ2-7; D gene uncertain. Germline V gene lookup returns CDR1 SNHLY and CDR2 FYNNEI. Trimming shortened V by 4 bases and J by 4 bases, and 5 bases separated the two germline ends. The CDR3 spans 11 residues. The DNA for the CDR3 is TGTGCCAGCAGTGCCCAGTACGAGCAGTACTTC. This encodes CASSAQYEQYF.

The chain has TRBV2 and TRBJ1-2; 10 bases are a match to TRBD1. The junction had 5 bases not matched to a gene; V was cut back by 6 bases and J by 7 bases. The CDR3 loop spans 13 amino acids. Germline V gene lookup returns CDR1 SNHLY and CDR2 FYNNEI. CDR3 protein: CASRGQGPTGYTF. CDR3 bases: TGTGCCAGCAGGGGACAGGGGCCTACTGGCTACACCTTC.

The V call is TRBV6-5, the J call TRBJ2-1; TRBD2 might be the D (6 bases). The V gene's germline CDR1 is MNHEY and CDR2 SVGAGI. This CDR3 region has 11 residues. As DNA, the CDR3 is TGTGCTATAGCGGAGGGCAATGAGCAGTTCTTC. This sequence encodes CAIAEGNEQFF.

The rearrangement joins TRBV10-3 to TRBJ1-2; 10 bases map to TRBD1. V was clipped by 5 bases and J by 8 bases; unmatched bases: 5. Per the germline V gene, CDR1 is ENHRY and CDR2 is SYGVKD. This CDR3 is 13 amino acids long. CDR3 DNA: TGTGCCATCAGTCCGGGACAGGGGATAGGCTACACCTTC. It yields the protein CAISPGQGIGYTF.

V gene TRBV6-4 combines with J gene TRBJ2-1; TRBD2 agrees at 7 bases. CDR3 length equals 13 residues. Germline V CDR1 and CDR2: MRHNA, SNTAGT. J gave up 15 bases and V 4 bases, and 12 bases lay outside the gene matches. The CDR3 region is CASSGVRGGPPFF. The CDR3 nucleotides read TGTGCCAGCAGTGGTGTTAGGGGAGGGCCGCCGTTCTTC.

Turning to this clone: The sample holds other DNA sequences that translate to the same CDR3. The genes are TRBV9 and TRBJ2-1; tentatively, D is TRBD1 (5 bases). This CDR3 has 13 amino acids. Germline values: CDR1 SGDLS, CDR2 YYNGEE. The ends were cut back, 0 bases at V and 4 bases at J, with 5 bases in the middle. The CDR3 sequence is CASSVGQYNEQFF. The DNA for the CDR3 is TGTGCCAGCAGCGTAGGACAGTACAATGAGCAGTTCTTC.

The chain couples TRBV30 to TRBJ1-5; 8 bases are shared with TRBD1. V shed 3 bases and J 4 bases; nucleotides not matched to a gene: 11. The length of the CDR3 is 16 residues. The V gene's germline CDR1 is GTSNPN and CDR2 SVGIG (reference sequence). This CDR3 is CAWSEGGQGANQPQHF. CDR3 DNA sequence: TGTGCCTGGAGCGAAGGGGGGCAGGGGGCAAATCAGCCCCAGCATTTT.

This clone was counted a single time. V and J are TRBV29-1 and TRBJ2-5; TRBD2 is a possible D gene (6 bases). Germline CDR1 and CDR2: SQVTM and ANQGSEA. This CDR3 is 12 amino acids long. Trimming shortened V by 4 bases and J by 3 bases, and 9 bases separated the two germline ends. As DNA, the CDR3 is TGCAGCGTTGTAGGACTAAAAGAGACCCAGTACTTC. It codes for CSVVGLKETQYF.

The chain recombines TRBV6-5 with TRBJ1-4, with D perhaps TRBD1 (6 bases). Trimming pared 6 bases from V and 5 bases from J, leaving 13 bases between. The germline CDR1 and CDR2 sequences are MNHEY and SVGAGI. This CDR3 region has 14 residues. The CDR3 is CASRTGQINEKLFF. Here the CDR3 DNA reads TGTGCCAGCAGGACAGGACAGATAAATGAAAAACTGTTTTTT.

The chain joins TRBV7-9 to TRBJ2-2, with a weak D call TRBD1 (6 bases). V was trimmed by 6 bases and J by 5 bases, leaving 10 bases between them. The germline V gene encodes CDR1 SEHNR and CDR2 FQNEAQ (reference sequence). CDR3 length: 13 amino acids. CDR3 amino acids: CASSRTVTGELFF. DNA for the CDR3: TGTGCCAGCAGTAGGACAGTAACCGGGGAGCTGTTTTTT.

The chain joins TRBV2 to TRBJ2-1; no clear D gene. The ends were cut back, 7 bases at V and 8 bases at J, with 15 bases in the middle. The CDR3 is 13 residues long. Germline CDR1 reads SNHLY; CDR2 reads FYNNEI. Here the CDR3 DNA reads TGTGCCAGCAAGGCCACGCGGATGGATGAGCAGTTCTTC. Amino acids: CASKATRMDEQFF.

V gene TRBV27 combines with J gene TRBJ1-1; TRBD1 matches at 7 bases. The CDR3 spans 16 residues. Trimming at V came to 7 bases and at J to 2 bases, leaving 13 bases not matched to a gene. Germline V lookup: CDR1 MNHEY, CDR2 SMNVEV (reference sequence). The CDR3 DNA reads as TGTGCCAGCATGGGACAGCCCGGAACAAGAAACACTGAAGCTTTCTTT. Translated: CASMGQPGTRNTEAFF.

This chain joins TRBV27 and TRBJ2-2; 9 positions match TRBD2. In germline, CDR1 is MNHEY, CDR2 SMNVEV (reference sequence). CDR3 size: 17 residues. V lost 10 bases, J lost 5 bases, and 17 bases stayed unmatched. Here the CDR3 reads CATQREEGIWGTGELFF. The CDR3 region has the DNA TGTGCCACACAGCGGGAGGAGGGAATATGGGGTACCGGGGAGCTGTTTTTT.

This clone was seen just once. The same CDR3 arises from other DNA sequences in this sample as well. The V call is TRBV7-9, the J call TRBJ2-7; D unclear. The V and J ends lost 3 bases and 2 bases respectively, with 5 bases between them. The CDR3 spans 12 residues. Germline V CDR1 and CDR2: SEHNR, FQNEAQ (reference sequence). The CDR3 region has the DNA TGTGCCAGCAGCTTTGGGCCCTACGAGCAGTACTTC. Protein product: CASSFGPYEQYF.

This chain links TRBV6-5 with TRBJ2-3; TRBD1 is a possible D gene (6 bases). Germline V CDR1 and CDR2: MNHEY, SVGAGI. The CDR3 is 14 amino acids. Between the trimmed V and J ends, which lost 6 bases and 2 bases, there was a span of 12 bases. The CDR3 region is CASSSGQFTDTQYF. The CDR3 DNA follows: TGTGCCAGCAGCAGCGGACAGTTCACAGATACGCAGTATTTT.

The chain links TRBV6-5 to TRBJ2-1; maybe TRBD2 (5 bases). V was trimmed by 6 bases and J by 6 bases, leaving 9 bases between them. CDR3 size: 12 residues. Germline-derived CDR1 and CDR2 are MNHEY and SVGAGI. This CDR3 reads CASSRRGNEQFF. CDR3 DNA: TGTGCCAGCAGCCGACGGGGCAATGAGCAGTTCTTC.

This chain links TRBV4-2 with TRBJ2-1; D perhaps matches TRBD2 (5 bases). This CDR3 spans 16 amino acids. Per the germline V gene, CDR1 is LGHNA and CDR2 is YNFKEQ. V was shortened by 0 bases and J by 0 bases, with 9 bases between the two germline ends. CDR3 bases: TGTGCCAGCAGCCAAGAAGAGGCGGGCTCCTACAATGAGCAGTTCTTC. This sequence encodes CASSQEEAGSYNEQFF.